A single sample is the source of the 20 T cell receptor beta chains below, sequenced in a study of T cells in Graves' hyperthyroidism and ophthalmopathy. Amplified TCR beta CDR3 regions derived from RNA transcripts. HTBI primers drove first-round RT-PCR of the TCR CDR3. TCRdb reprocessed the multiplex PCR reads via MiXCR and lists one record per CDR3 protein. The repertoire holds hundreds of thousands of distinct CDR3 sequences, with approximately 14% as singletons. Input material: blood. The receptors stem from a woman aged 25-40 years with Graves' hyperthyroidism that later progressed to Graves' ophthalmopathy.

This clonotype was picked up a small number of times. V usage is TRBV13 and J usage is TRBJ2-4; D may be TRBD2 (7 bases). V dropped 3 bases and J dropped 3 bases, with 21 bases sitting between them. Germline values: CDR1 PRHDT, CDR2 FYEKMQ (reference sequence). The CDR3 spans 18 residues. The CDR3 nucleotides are TGTGCCAGCAGCTTTCGGGGGGCCCAATGGGGCGGCAAAAACATTCAGTACTTC. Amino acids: CASSFRGAQWGGKNIQYF.

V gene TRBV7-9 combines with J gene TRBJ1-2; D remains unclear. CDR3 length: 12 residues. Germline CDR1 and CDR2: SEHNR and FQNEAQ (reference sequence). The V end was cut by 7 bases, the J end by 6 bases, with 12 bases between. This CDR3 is CASNQNTDGYTF. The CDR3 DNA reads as TGTGCCAGCAACCAGAACACAGATGGCTACACCTTC.

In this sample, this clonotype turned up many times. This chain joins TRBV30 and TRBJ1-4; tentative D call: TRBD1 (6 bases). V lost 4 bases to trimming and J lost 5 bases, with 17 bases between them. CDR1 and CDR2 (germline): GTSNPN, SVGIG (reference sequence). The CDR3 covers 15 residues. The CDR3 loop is CAWNVGGAQNEKLFF. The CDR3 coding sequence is TGTGCCTGGAACGTTGGGGGGGCCCAAAATGAAAAACTGTTTTTT.

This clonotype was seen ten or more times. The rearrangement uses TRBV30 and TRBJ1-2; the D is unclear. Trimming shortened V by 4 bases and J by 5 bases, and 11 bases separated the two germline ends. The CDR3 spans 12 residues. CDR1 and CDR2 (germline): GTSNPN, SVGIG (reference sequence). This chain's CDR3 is CAWNPFLYGYTF. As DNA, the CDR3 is TGTGCCTGGAATCCCTTCCTTTATGGCTACACCTTC.

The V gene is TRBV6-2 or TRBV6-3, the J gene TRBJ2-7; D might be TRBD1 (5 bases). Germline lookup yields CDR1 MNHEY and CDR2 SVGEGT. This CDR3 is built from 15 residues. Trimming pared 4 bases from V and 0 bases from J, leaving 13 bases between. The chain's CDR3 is CASSSRQINSYEQYF. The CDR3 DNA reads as TGTGCCAGCAGTTCCAGACAGATTAACTCCTACGAGCAGTACTTC.

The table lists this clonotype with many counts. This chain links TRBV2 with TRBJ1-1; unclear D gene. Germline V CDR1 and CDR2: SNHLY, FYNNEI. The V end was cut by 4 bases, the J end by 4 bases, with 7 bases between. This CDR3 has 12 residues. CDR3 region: CASSVGATEAFF. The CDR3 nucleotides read TGTGCCAGCAGTGTTGGAGCCACTGAAGCTTTCTTT.

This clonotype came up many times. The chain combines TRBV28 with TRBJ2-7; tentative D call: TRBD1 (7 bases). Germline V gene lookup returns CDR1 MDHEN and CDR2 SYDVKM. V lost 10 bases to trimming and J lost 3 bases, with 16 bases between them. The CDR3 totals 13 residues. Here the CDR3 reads CATQGGVRYEQYF. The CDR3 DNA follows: TGTGCCACCCAGGGGGGTGTTCGCTACGAGCAGTACTTC. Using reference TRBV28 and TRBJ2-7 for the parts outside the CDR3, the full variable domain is DVKVTQSSRYLVKRTGEKVFLECVQDMDHENMFWYRQDPGLGLRLIYFSYDVKMKEKGDIPEGYSVSREKKERFSLILESASTNQTSMYLCATQGGVRYEQYFGPGTRLTVT.

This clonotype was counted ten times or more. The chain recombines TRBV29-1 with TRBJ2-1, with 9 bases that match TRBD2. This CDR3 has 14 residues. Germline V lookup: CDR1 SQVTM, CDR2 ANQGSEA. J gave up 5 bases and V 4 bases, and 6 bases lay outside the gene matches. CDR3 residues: CSVAGREGNNEQFF. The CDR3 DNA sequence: TGCAGCGTTGCGGGGCGGGAGGGGAACAATGAGCAGTTCTTC.

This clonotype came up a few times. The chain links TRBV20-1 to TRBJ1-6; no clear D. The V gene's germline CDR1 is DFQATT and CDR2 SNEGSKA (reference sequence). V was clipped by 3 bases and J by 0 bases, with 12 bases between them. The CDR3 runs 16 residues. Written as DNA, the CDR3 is TGCAGTGCTAGTCCCCAGCCGAGCTCCTATAATTCACCCCTCCACTTT. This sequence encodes CSASPQPSSYNSPLHF.

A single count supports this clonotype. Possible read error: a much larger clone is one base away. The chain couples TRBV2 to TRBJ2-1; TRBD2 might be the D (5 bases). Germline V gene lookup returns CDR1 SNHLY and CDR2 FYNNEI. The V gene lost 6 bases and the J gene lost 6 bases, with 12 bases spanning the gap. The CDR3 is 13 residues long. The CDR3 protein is CASSLRGCNEQFF. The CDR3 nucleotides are TGTGCCAGCAGCCTACGGGGTTGCAATGAGCAGTTCTTC.

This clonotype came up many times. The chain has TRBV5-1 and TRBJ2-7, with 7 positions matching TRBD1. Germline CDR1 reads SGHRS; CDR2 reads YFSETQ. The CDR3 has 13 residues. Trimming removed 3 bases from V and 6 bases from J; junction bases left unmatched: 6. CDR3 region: CASSSQTGSEQYF. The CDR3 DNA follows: TGCGCCAGCAGCTCCCAGACAGGGTCCGAGCAGTACTTC.

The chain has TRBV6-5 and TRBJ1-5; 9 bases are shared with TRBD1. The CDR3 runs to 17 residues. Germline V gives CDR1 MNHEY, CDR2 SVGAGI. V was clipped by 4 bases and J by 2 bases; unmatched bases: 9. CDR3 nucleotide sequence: TGTGCCAGCAGTTCGGGACAGGGACCCTGGGGCAATCAGCCCCAGCATTTT. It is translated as CASSSGQGPWGNQPQHF.

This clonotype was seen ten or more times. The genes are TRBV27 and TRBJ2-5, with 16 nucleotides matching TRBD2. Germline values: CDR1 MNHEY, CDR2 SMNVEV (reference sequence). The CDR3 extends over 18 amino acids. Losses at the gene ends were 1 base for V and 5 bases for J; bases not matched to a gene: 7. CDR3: CASSLWGLAGGSGETQYF. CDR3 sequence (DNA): TGTGCCAGCAGTTTATGGGGACTAGCGGGAGGGTCCGGTGAGACCCAGTACTTC.

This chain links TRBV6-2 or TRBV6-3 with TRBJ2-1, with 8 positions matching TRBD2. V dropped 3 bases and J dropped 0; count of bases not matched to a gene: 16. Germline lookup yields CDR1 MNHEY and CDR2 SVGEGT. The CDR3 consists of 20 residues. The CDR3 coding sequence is TGTGCCAGCAGTTATAGGTCAGGGCTAGCGGGCGTCAGCTCCTACAATGAGCAGTTCTTC. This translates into CASSYRSGLAGVSSYNEQFF.

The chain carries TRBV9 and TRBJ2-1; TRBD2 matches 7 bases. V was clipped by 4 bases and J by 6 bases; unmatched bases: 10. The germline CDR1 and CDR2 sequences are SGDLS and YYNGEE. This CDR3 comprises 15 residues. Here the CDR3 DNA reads TGTGCCAGCAGCCGTTTTACGGGAGGCCTCAATGAGCAGTTCTTC. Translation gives CASSRFTGGLNEQFF.

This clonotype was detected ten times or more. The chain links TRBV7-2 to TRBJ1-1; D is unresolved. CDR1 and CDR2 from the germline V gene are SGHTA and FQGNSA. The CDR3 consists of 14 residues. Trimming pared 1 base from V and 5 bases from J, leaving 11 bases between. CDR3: CASSLDSPRTEAFF. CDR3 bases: TGTGCCAGCAGCTTAGACTCCCCGCGAACTGAAGCTTTCTTT.

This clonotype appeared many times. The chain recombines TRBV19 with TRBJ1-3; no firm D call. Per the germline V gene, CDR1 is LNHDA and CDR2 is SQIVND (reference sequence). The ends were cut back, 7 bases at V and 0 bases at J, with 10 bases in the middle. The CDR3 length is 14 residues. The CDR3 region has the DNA TGTGCCAGTACGTCAGTAGACTCTGGAAACACCATATATTTT. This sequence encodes CASTSVDSGNTIYF.

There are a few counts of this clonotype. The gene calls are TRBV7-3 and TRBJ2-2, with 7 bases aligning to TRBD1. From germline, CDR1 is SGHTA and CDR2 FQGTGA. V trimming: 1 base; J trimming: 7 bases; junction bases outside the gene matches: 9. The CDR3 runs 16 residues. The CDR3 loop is CASSLNGQGVGGELFF. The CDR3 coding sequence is TGTGCCAGCAGCTTAAACGGGCAGGGGGTTGGCGGGGAGCTGTTTTTT.

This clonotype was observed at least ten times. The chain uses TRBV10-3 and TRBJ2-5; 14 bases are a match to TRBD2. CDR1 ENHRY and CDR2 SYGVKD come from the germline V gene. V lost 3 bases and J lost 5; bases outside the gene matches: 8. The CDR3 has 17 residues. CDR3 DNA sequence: TGTGCCATCAGTGATATGACTAGCGGGAGGGCCGGGGAGACCCAGTACTTC. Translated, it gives CAISDMTSGRAGETQYF.

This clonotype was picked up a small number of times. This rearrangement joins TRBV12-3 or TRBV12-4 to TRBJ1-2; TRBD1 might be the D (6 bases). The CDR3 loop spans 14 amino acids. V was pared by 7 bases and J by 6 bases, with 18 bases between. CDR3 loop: CASKGGAGLNGYTF. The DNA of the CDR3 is TGTGCCAGCAAGGGGGGGGCAGGTTTGAATGGCTACACCTTC.